The 32 T cell receptor beta chains listed next were all sequenced from one sample in a study of beta chain features in type 1 diabetes. cDNA synthesis used the whole RNA isolate, giving expressed TCRB sequences. The data were produced by immunoSEQ multiplex PCR, yet TCRdb's version contains in-frame clones alone and is incomplete. Of about 170,000 clones listed, over 6% are singletons. Antigens of these TCRs are unknown. Findings of the study overall: Among all four CD4+ subsets, Type 1 diabetes patients had TCRB CDR3s that were moderately but significantly shorter.

Source material: central memory CD4+ T cells from blood. Receptor source: a man aged 18 to 30 with type 1 diabetes.

This clone was observed a handful of times. The rearrangement links TRBV4-2 to TRBJ2-7; weak D call: TRBD2 (5 bases). Trimming shortened V by 0 bases and J by 6 bases, and 12 bases separated the two germline ends. The CDR3 extends over 14 amino acids. Germline V gene lookup returns CDR1 LGHNA and CDR2 YNFKEQ. This CDR3 is CASSQDLGVSEQYF. The DNA of the CDR3 is TGTGCCAGCAGCCAAGATCTCGGGGTATCCGAGCAGTACTTC.

This clone showed up just once. The chain links TRBV11-2 to TRBJ1-2; perhaps TRBD1 as D (5 bases). Trimming removed 6 bases at V and 7 bases at J, with 18 bases between. Per germline, CDR1 SGHAT and CDR2 FQNNGV. The CDR3 sequence is 14 residues long. CDR3 DNA: TGTGCCAGCAGTCCTGATCCAGGGTCGGGTGGCTACACCTTC. Protein sequence: CASSPDPGSGGYTF.

There are a few counts of this clone. The gene calls are TRBV29-1 and TRBJ2-7; D remains unclear. Germline CDR1 reads SQVTM; CDR2 reads ANQGSEA. Between the trimmed V and J ends, which lost 4 bases and 1 base, there was a span of 8 bases. The CDR3 is 12 residues long. In nucleotides, the CDR3 is TGCAGCGTTGGGGCCGAGTCCTACGAGCAGTACTTC. Amino acids: CSVGAESYEQYF.

Only a few counts were recorded for this clone. DNA for the CDR3: TGTGCCAGCAGCTTGGAAGTAGAAGAGACCCAGTACTTC. Translated: CASSLEVEETQYF. The chain recombines TRBV5-4 with TRBJ2-5; D ambiguous. CDR3 length: 13 residues. Germline V CDR1 and CDR2: SGHNT, YYREEE (reference sequence). V was clipped by 0 bases and J by 3 bases, with 6 bases between them. The entire variable domain, with the rest obtained from reference TRBV5-4 and TRBJ2-5, is as follows: ETGVTQSPTHLIKTRGQQVTLRCSSQSGHNTVSWYQQALGQGPQFIFQYYREEENGRGNFPPRFSGLQFPNYSSELNVNALELDDSALYLCASSLEVEETQYFGPGTRLLVL.

This clone occurred a few times. The chain links TRBV28 to TRBJ2-2; D unclear. This CDR3 is built from 15 residues. V was cut by 5 bases and J by 0 bases, with 10 bases left in between. Germline CDR1 reads MDHEN; CDR2 reads SYDVKM. The CDR3 sequence is CASSPSSANTGELFF. In nucleotides, the CDR3 is TGTGCCAGCAGTCCGTCGAGTGCGAACACCGGGGAGCTGTTTTTT.

The chain recombines TRBV7-9 with TRBJ2-3, with a weak D call TRBD2 (5 bases). The germline CDR1 and CDR2 sequences are SEHNR and FQNEAQ (reference sequence). The V end was cut by 5 bases, the J end by 1 base, with 10 bases between. The CDR3 has 14 amino acids. The CDR3 here is CASSRSSRTDTQYF. The CDR3 region has the DNA TGTGCCAGCAGCCGATCTAGCCGCACAGATACGCAGTATTTT.

This clone was picked up a small number of times. This rearrangement joins TRBV5-4 to TRBJ2-7; D gene unclear. Looked up from germline, CDR1 is SGHNT and CDR2 is YYREEE (reference sequence). The CDR3 length is 12 residues. Trimming cost V 0 bases and J 6 bases, with 7 bases left between them. The CDR3 nucleotides read TGTGCCAGCAGCTTGGATCGGGTCGAGCAGTACTTC. Residues: CASSLDRVEQYF. The complete variable domain, with remaining parts taken from reference TRBV5-4 and TRBJ2-7, reads ETGVTQSPTHLIKTRGQQVTLRCSSQSGHNTVSWYQQALGQGPQFIFQYYREEENGRGNFPPRFSGLQFPNYSSELNVNALELDDSALYLCASSLDRVEQYFGPGTRLTVT.

This clone was seen a handful of times. The V gene is TRBV9, the J gene TRBJ1-1; TRBD1 aligns across 7 bases. This CDR3 comprises 15 residues. Trimming took 3 bases from V and 1 from J; bases not matched to a gene: 6. Germline loops: CDR1 SGDLS, CDR2 YYNGEE. The CDR3 region is CASSASQGGNTEAFF. The CDR3 DNA reads as TGTGCCAGCAGCGCTTCCCAGGGGGGGAACACTGAAGCTTTCTTT.

This clone was counted a few times. The chain links TRBV6-5 to TRBJ2-7; a possible D gene is TRBD1 (6 bases). From germline, CDR1 is MNHEY and CDR2 SVGAGI. The CDR3 sequence is 15 residues long. V dropped 4 bases and J dropped 0 bases, with 13 bases sitting between them. The CDR3 region has the DNA TGTGCCAGCAGTTCAGGGGCCCCTCGCTCCTACGAGCAGTACTTC. Residues: CASSSGAPRSYEQYF.

This clone was seen a handful of times. This sample includes further DNA sequences coding for the same CDR3. This sequence joins TRBV5-1 and TRBJ2-1; 11 bases match TRBD2. CDR3 length: 14 residues. Losses at the gene ends were 5 bases for V and 7 bases for J; bases not matched to a gene: 5. Germline lookup yields CDR1 SGHRS and CDR2 YFSETQ. CDR3 DNA sequence: TGCGCCAGCAGGGGGGGACTAGCGGATAATGAGCAGTTCTTC. Its translation is CASRGGLADNEQFF.

The rearrangement uses TRBV6-6 and TRBJ2-7; D is perhaps TRBD1 (6 bases). This CDR3 contains 15 residues. CDR1 and CDR2 (germline): MNHNY, SVGAGI (reference sequence). V shed 0 bases and J shed 6 bases, with 15 bases lying between them. CDR3 bases: TGTGCCAGCAGTTACTCCGCGCAGGGGAATCTCGAGCAGTACTTC. It is translated as CASSYSAQGNLEQYF.

This clone was recorded a few times. This chain connects TRBV11-2 to TRBJ1-5; 7 nucleotides match TRBD1. This CDR3 is 15 amino acids long. In germline, CDR1 is SGHAT, CDR2 FQNNGV. Unmatched junction bases numbered 6, after V lost 1 base and J lost 6 bases. As DNA, the CDR3 is TGTGCCAGCAGCTTAGGAGGGGGCGCAGGTCAGCCCCAGCATTTT. This sequence encodes CASSLGGGAGQPQHF.

The rearrangement links TRBV18 to TRBJ2-1; weak D call: TRBD1 (7 bases). The germline V gene encodes CDR1 KGHSH and CDR2 LQKENI. The CDR3 loop spans 16 amino acids. V lost 5 bases and J 2 bases, leaving 16 bases between the germline ends. This CDR3 reads CASSSTGDLTYNEQFF. The DNA of the CDR3 is TGTGCCAGCTCATCAACAGGGGACTTAACCTACAATGAGCAGTTCTTC.

This clone occurred a few times. The J gene is TRBJ2-1, the V gene TRBV29-1, with 13 bases lining up with TRBD2. V lost 7 bases and J lost 6; bases outside the gene matches: 9. This CDR3 spans 15 amino acids. Germline V gene data show CDR1 as SQVTM and CDR2 as ANQGSEA. This chain's CDR3 is CSAKPGLAGFNEQFF. The DNA for the CDR3 is TGCAGCGCTAAACCGGGACTAGCGGGATTCAATGAGCAGTTCTTC.

This clone was observed a handful of times. This chain uses TRBV9 with TRBJ1-1; no clear D. This CDR3 has 10 amino acids. Germline lookup yields CDR1 SGDLS and CDR2 YYNGEE. The V and J ends lost 7 bases and 1 base respectively, with 2 bases between them. The CDR3 DNA is TGTGCCAGCCGGAACACTGAAGCTTTCTTT. This codes for CASRNTEAFF.

This clone has a handful of counts. This rearrangement joins TRBV5-4 to TRBJ2-7; no definite D call. Trimming cost V 1 base and J 2 bases, with 13 bases left between them. The germline gives CDR1 SGHNT, CDR2 YYREEE (reference sequence). The length of the CDR3 is 15 residues. The CDR3 DNA is TGTGCCAGCAGCTTGAGCCTCACGACACCCTACGAGCAGTACTTC. It encodes CASSLSLTTPYEQYF.

The rearrangement links TRBV9 to TRBJ2-1; 8 bases align to TRBD2. Germline-derived CDR1 and CDR2 are SGDLS and YYNGEE. J gave up 4 bases and V 3 bases, and 9 bases lay outside the gene matches. CDR3 length: 16 amino acids. The CDR3 spells CASSARSGGLYNEQFF. CDR3 DNA: TGTGCCAGCAGCGCGAGGAGCGGGGGTCTTTACAATGAGCAGTTCTTC.

CDR3 residues: CASSRLSGTGRPNQPQHF. The DNA of the CDR3 is TGTGCCAGCAGTCGATTATCCGGGACAGGACGTCCAAATCAGCCCCAGCATTTT. The rearrangement uses TRBV28 and TRBJ1-5, with 8 bases identical to TRBD1. Germline lookup yields CDR1 MDHEN and CDR2 SYDVKM. This CDR3 has 18 amino acids. J was trimmed by 4 bases and V by 5 bases; bases with no gene match: 16.

The sample holds a few counts of this clone. The CDR3 DNA reads as TGTGCCAGCGTAAAGATGGACAGGGGACGACTGTATGGCTACACCTTC. Translation gives CASVKMDRGRLYGYTF. The V call is TRBV2, the J call TRBJ1-2, with 9 bases lining up with TRBD1. The germline CDR1 and CDR2 sequences are SNHLY and FYNNEI. CDR3 length: 16 residues. Trimming at V came to 8 bases and at J to 5 bases, leaving 15 bases not matched to a gene.

The V call is TRBV30, the J call TRBJ2-3; TRBD2 matches 9 bases. V gave up 5 bases and J gave up 2 bases; unmatched junction bases: 5. The CDR3 loop spans 14 amino acids. CDR1 is GTSNPN, CDR2 SVGIG, per germline (reference sequence). The DNA for the CDR3 is TGTGCCTGGGGAGCGGGAGGAATCACAGATACGCAGTATTTT. Its protein product is CAWGAGGITDTQYF.

This clone was found a few times. V gene TRBV11-3 combines with J gene TRBJ2-5, with D hard to call. CDR3 length: 13 amino acids. The V gene's germline CDR1 is SGHNT and CDR2 YENEEA. The V gene lost 4 bases and the J gene lost 1 base, with 7 bases spanning the gap. This chain's CDR3 is CASSYEAQETQYF. In DNA, the CDR3 is TGTGCCAGCAGCTATGAGGCCCAAGAGACCCAGTACTTC.

In its sample, this clone was seen a few times. The chain links TRBV28 to TRBJ2-7, with a weak D call TRBD2 (5 bases). Germline assignment: CDR1 MDHEN and CDR2 SYDVKM. Between the trimmed V and J ends, which lost 2 bases and 6 bases, there was a span of 8 bases. The CDR3 has 12 amino acids. The CDR3 DNA is TGTGCCAGCAGTTTAGTCCGGGGCGAGCAGTACTTC. It yields the protein CASSLVRGEQYF.

This clone came up a few times. This chain links TRBV28 with TRBJ2-1, with 12 bases aligning to TRBD1. CDR3 length: 16 amino acids. With V trimmed by 4 bases and J by 9 bases, 10 bases remained unmatched. Germline V gives CDR1 MDHEN, CDR2 SYDVKM. The CDR3 region is CASSSSAGTGGREQFF. The CDR3 DNA follows: TGTGCCAGCAGTTCTTCTGCCGGGACAGGGGGCCGTGAGCAGTTCTTC. Supplemented by reference TRBV28 and TRBJ2-1, the full variable domain reads DVKVTQSSRYLVKRTGEKVFLECVQDMDHENMFWYRQDPGLGLRLIYFSYDVKMKEKGDIPEGYSVSREKKERFSLILESASTNQTSMYLCASSSSAGTGGREQFFGPGTRLTVL.

V is TRBV5-1 and J is TRBJ1-1; D perhaps matches TRBD1 (5 bases). The V gene lost 4 bases and the J gene lost 1 base, with 8 bases spanning the gap. This CDR3 has 13 residues. The germline CDR1 and CDR2 sequences are SGHRS and YFSETQ. The CDR3 here is CASSQDTNTEAFF. CDR3 coding DNA: TGCGCCAGCAGCCAGGACACGAACACTGAAGCTTTCTTT.

The chain links TRBV5-6 to TRBJ1-2; the D is unclear. The V and J ends lost 1 base and 8 bases respectively, with 12 bases between them. The CDR3 covers 13 residues. CDR1 and CDR2 from the germline V gene are SGHDT and YYEEEE. The CDR3 bases are TGTGCCAGCAGCTTGCCTCGGTTCCCCGGCTACACCTTC. It yields the protein CASSLPRFPGYTF.

A note on this clone: One junction end does not reproduce the germline sequence, and a read error may be involved. V gene TRBV5-1 combines with J gene TRBJ1-2; TRBD1 is a possible D gene (5 bases). The CDR3 has 14 amino acids. Germline CDR1 and CDR2: SGHRS and YFSETQ. The DNA of the CDR3 is TGTGCCAGCAGCTTGGGGACTTCTAACTATGGCTACACCTTC. Amino acid sequence: CASSLGTSNYGYTF.

This chain links TRBV7-2 with TRBJ2-5; 8 bases agree with TRBD1. CDR3 size: 14 residues. V dropped 8 bases and J dropped 5; count of bases not matched to a gene: 10. CDR1 is SGHTA and CDR2 is FQGNSA in the germline V gene. The CDR3 bases are TGTGCCAGCGGGACAGGACTCCAAGGGGAGACCCAGTACTTC. As protein: CASGTGLQGETQYF.

This clone was picked up a small number of times. The chain has TRBV27 and TRBJ2-3, with D perhaps TRBD2 (5 bases). V was shortened by 10 bases and J by 3 bases, with 14 bases between the two germline ends. The CDR3 sequence is 13 residues long. Per germline, CDR1 MNHEY and CDR2 SMNVEV (reference sequence). The CDR3 nucleotides read TGTGCCACCACCCGACGGGGTACAGATACGCAGTATTTT. This translates into CATTRRGTDTQYF.

This clone was observed a handful of times. The CDR3 is CASSPWTGPNYGYTF. In DNA form, the CDR3 reads TGTGCCAGCAGCCCCTGGACAGGACCTAACTATGGCTACACCTTC. The V call is TRBV4-2, the J call TRBJ1-2; 7 bases are shared with TRBD1. Trimming cost V 4 bases and J 0 bases; bases outside gene matches: 5. The germline V gene encodes CDR1 LGHNA and CDR2 YNFKEQ. The CDR3 is 15 residues long.

V gene TRBV9 combines with J gene TRBJ2-5; 9 bases align to TRBD1. With 5 bases clipped from V and 4 bases from J, the junction kept 9 bases outside the gene matches. There are 15 residues in the CDR3. The germline V gene has CDR1 SGDLS and CDR2 YYNGEE. CDR3 sequence (DNA): TGTGCCAGCAGAAAAGGACAGGGGATAGGAGAGACCCAGTACTTC. Its protein product is CASRKGQGIGETQYF.

This clone occurred a few times. The V call is TRBV5-4, the J call TRBJ2-7; 9 nucleotides line up with TRBD1. J gave up 4 bases and V 2 bases, and 10 bases lay outside the gene matches. Germline lookup yields CDR1 SGHNT and CDR2 YYREEE (reference sequence). The CDR3 loop spans 16 amino acids. The CDR3 sequence is CASSFGDREVKYEQYF. The CDR3 bases are TGTGCCAGCAGCTTCGGGGACAGGGAAGTAAAGTACGAGCAGTACTTC.

This clone was detected only a few times. V and J are TRBV28 and TRBJ1-1, with TRBD1 identical over 7 bases. In germline, CDR1 is MDHEN, CDR2 SYDVKM. Trimming cost V 7 bases and J 6 bases; bases outside gene matches: 5. The CDR3 totals 12 residues. The CDR3 DNA reads TGTGCCAGCAACACAGGGGAGGCTGAAGCTTTCTTT. Residues: CASNTGEAEAFF.